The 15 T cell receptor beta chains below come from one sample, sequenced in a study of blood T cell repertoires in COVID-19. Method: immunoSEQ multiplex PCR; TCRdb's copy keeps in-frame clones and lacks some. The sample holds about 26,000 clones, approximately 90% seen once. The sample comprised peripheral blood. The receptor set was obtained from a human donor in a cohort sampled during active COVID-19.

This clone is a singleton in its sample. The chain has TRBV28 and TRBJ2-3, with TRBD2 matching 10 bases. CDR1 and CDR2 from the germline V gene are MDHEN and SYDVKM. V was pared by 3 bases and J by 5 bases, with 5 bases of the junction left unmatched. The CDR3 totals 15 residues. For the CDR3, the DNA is TGTGCCAGCAGTTTGGGGCTAGCGGGAGTAGATACGCAGTATTTT. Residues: CASSLGLAGVDTQYF.

CDR3 amino acids: CASSPGTLNEQFF. DNA for the CDR3: TGTGCCAGCAGCCCCGGGACACTTAATGAGCAGTTCTTC. This chain connects TRBV12-3 or TRBV12-4 to TRBJ2-1; TRBD1 is a possible D gene (6 bases). The length of the CDR3 is 13 residues. Trimming removed 6 bases from V and 7 bases from J, with 13 bases in between.

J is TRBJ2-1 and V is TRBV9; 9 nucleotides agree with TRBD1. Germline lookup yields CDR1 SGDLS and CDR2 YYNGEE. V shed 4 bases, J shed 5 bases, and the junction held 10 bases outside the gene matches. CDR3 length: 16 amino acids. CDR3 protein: CASSPLPGQGHNEQFF. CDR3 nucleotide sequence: TGTGCCAGCAGCCCTCTTCCGGGACAGGGTCACAATGAGCAGTTCTTC.

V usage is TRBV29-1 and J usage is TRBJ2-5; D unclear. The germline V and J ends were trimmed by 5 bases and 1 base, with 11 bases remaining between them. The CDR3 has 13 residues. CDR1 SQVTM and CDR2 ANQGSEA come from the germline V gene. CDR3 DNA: TGCAGCGTTCGTCGACAACTCCAAGAGACCCAGTACTTC. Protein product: CSVRRQLQETQYF.

CDR3 region: CASTLAGSNTGELFF. In DNA, the CDR3 is TGTGCCAGCACCCTAGCGGGTTCGAACACCGGGGAGCTGTTTTTT. The V gene is TRBV28, the J gene TRBJ2-2; TRBD2 matches at 8 bases. J lost 0 bases, V lost 7 bases, and 4 bases had no gene match. This CDR3 spans 15 amino acids. CDR1 MDHEN and CDR2 SYDVKM come from the germline V gene.

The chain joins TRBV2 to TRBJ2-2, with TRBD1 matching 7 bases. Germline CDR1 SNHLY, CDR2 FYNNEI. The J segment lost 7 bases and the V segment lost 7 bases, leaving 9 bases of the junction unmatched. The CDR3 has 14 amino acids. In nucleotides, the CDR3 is TGTGCCAGCAACTTTGACAGGGACGACGGGGAGCTGTTTTTT. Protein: CASNFDRDDGELFF.

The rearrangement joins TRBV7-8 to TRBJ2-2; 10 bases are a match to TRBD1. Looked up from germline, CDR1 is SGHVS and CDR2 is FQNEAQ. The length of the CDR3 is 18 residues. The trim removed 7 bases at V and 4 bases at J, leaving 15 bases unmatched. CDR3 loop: CASKTTPRQGASTGELFF. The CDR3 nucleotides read TGTGCCAGCAAGACTACCCCCAGACAGGGGGCTAGCACCGGGGAGCTGTTTTTT.

The CDR3 bases are TGCGCCAGCAGTTCCGACAGGGGTCTGGACTACGAGCAGTACTTC. It is translated as CASSSDRGLDYEQYF. The chain employs TRBV5-1 and TRBJ2-7, with 8 bases that match TRBD1. J lost 3 bases, V lost 5 bases, and 10 bases had no gene match. Germline V gene sequence: CDR1 SGHRS, CDR2 YFSETQ. The CDR3 contains 15 residues.

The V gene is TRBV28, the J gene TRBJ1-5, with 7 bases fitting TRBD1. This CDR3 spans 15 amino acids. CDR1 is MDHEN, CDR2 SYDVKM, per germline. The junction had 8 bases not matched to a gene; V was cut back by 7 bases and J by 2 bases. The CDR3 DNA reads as TGTGCCAGCATTCCAGACAGGGTTGGCAATCAGCCCCAGCATTTT. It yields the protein CASIPDRVGNQPQHF.

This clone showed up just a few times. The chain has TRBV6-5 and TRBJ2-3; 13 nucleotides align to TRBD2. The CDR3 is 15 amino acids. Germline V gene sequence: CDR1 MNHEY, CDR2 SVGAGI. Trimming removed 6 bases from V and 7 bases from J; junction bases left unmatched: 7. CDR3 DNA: TGTGCCAGCAGCCCCGGGACTAGCGGGGAGTATACGCAGTATTTT. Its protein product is CASSPGTSGEYTQYF.

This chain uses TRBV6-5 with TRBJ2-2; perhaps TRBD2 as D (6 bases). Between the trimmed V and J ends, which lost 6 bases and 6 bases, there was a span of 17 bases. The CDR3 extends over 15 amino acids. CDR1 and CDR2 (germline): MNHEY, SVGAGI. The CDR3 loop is CASRGRGSGAGELFF. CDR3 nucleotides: TGTGCCAGCAGGGGACGGGGGTCCGGGGCCGGGGAGCTGTTTTTT.

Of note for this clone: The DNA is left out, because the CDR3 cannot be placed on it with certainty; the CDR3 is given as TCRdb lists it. CDR3 sequence reads: CASSSSSGTTYTEAFF. This chain links TRBV6-5 with TRBJ1-1; the table's D call, TRBD1, was not checked against the DNA. The CDR3 numbers 16 amino acids, ends counted. Germline V gene data show CDR1 as MNHEY and CDR2 as SVGAGI.

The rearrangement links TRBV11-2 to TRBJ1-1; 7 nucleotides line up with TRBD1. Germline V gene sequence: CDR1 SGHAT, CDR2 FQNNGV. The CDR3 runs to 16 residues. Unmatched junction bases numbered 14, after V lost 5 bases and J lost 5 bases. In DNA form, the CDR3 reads TGTGCCAGCAGCCCTATACCTTACAGGGGACGAACTGAAGCTTTCTTT. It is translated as CASSPIPYRGRTEAFF.

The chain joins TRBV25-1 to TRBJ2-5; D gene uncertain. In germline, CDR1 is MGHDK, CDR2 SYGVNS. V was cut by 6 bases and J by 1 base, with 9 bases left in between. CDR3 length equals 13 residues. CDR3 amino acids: CASSQYTQETQYF. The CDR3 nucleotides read TGTGCCAGCAGCCAATACACCCAAGAGACCCAGTACTTC.

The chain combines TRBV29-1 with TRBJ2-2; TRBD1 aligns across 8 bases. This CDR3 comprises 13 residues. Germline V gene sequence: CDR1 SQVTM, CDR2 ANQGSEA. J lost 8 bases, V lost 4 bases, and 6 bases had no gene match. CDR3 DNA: TGCAGCGTTGTCAGGGGGCAGGTTGGGGAGCTGTTTTTT. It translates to CSVVRGQVGELFF.